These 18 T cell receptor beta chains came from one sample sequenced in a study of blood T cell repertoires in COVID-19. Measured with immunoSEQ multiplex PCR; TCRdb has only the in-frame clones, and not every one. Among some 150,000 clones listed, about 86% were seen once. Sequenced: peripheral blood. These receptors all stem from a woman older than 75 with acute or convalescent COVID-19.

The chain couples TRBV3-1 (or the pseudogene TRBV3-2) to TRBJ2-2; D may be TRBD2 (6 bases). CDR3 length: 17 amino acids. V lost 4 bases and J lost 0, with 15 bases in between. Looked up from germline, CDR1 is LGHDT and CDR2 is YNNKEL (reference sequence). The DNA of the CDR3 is TGTGCCAGCAGCCCGCCCTGGGGGGTGGCGAACACCGGGGAGCTGTTTTTT. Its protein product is CASSPPWGVANTGELFF.

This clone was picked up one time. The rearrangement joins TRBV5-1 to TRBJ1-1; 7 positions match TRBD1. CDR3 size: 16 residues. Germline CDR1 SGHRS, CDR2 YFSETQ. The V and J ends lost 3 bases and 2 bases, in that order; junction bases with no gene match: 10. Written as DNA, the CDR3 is TGCGCCAGCAGCTCGACAGGGTGGGTCGGCAACACTGAAGCTTTCTTT. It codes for CASSSTGWVGNTEAFF. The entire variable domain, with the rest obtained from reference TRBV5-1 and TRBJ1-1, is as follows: KAGVTQTPRYLIKTRGQQVTLSCSPISGHRSVSWYQQTPGQGLQFLFEYFSETQRNKGNFPGRFSGRQFSNSRSEMNVSTLELGDSALYLCASSSTGWVGNTEAFFGQGTRLTVV.

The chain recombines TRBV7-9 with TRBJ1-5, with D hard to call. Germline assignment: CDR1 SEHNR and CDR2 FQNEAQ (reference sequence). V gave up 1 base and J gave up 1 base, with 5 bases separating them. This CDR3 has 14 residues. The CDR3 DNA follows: TGTGCCAGCAGCTTAGGACAAAGCAATCAGCCCCAGCATTTT. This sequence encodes CASSLGQSNQPQHF.

The CDR3 sequence: CASSRRDGGRDTF. The CDR3 nucleotides read TGTGCCAGTAGTAGACGGGACGGCGGGAGAGACACCTTC. The gene calls are TRBV19 and TRBJ1-2; D might be TRBD1 (5 bases). The V end lost 4 bases, the J end lost 12 bases, and 18 bases lay between the germline ends. The V gene's germline CDR1 is LNHDA and CDR2 SQIVND (reference sequence). The CDR3 is 13 amino acids.

The CDR3 DNA reads as TGTGCCAGCAGCTTCTTCGGCGTCCCTCGACAGGGTACAGGAAACACCATATATTTT. Its translation: CASSFFGVPRQGTGNTIYF. This chain connects TRBV5-6 to TRBJ1-3; 7 bases fit TRBD1. J gave up 4 bases and V 2 bases, and 18 bases lay outside the gene matches. This CDR3 has 19 amino acids. The germline V gene has CDR1 SGHDT and CDR2 YYEEEE. Filled out from reference TRBV5-6 and TRBJ1-3, the complete variable domain reads DAGVTQSPTHLIKTRGQQVTLRCSPKSGHDTVSWYQQALGQGPQFIFQYYEEEERQRGNFPDRFSGHQFPNYSSELNVNALLLGDSALYLCASSFFGVPRQGTGNTIYFGEGSWLTVV.

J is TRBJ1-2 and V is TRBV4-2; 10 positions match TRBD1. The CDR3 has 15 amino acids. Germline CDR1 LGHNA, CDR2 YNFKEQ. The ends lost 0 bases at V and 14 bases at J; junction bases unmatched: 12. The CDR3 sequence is CASSQDGWTGGTKTF. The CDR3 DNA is TGTGCCAGCAGCCAAGATGGGTGGACAGGGGGGACGAAGACCTTC.

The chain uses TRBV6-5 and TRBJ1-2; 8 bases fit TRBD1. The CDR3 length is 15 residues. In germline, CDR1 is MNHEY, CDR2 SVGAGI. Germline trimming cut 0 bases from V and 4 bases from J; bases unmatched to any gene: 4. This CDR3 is CASSYSNRGVYGYTF. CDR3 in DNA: TGTGCCAGCAGTTACTCGAACAGGGGGGTCTATGGCTACACCTTC.

The CDR3 loop reads CSGVTGGDTEAFF. CDR3 in DNA: TGCAGCGGGGTGACAGGGGGCGACACTGAAGCTTTCTTT. The chain is built from TRBV29-1 and TRBJ1-1, with 10 bases lining up with TRBD1. This CDR3 has 13 residues. V shed 7 bases, J shed 3 bases, and the junction held 5 bases outside the gene matches. Germline V gene data show CDR1 as SQVTM and CDR2 as ANQGSEA. Supplemented by reference TRBV29-1 and TRBJ1-1, the full variable domain reads SAVISQKPSRDICQRGTSLTIQCQVDSQVTMMFWYRQQPGQSLTLIATANQGSEATYESGFVIDKFPISRPNLTFSTLTVSNMSPEDSSIYLCSGVTGGDTEAFFGQGTRLTVV.

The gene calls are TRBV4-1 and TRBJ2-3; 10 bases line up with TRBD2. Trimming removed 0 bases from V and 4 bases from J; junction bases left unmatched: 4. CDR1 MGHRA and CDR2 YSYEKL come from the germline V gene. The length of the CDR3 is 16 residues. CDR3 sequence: CASSQEPSGGADTQYF. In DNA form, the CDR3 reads TGCGCCAGCAGCCAAGAGCCTAGCGGGGGAGCAGATACGCAGTATTTT.

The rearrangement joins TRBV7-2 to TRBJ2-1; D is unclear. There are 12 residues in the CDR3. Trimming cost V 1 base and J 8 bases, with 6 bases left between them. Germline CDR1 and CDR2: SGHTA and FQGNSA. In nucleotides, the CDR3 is TGTGCCAGCAGCTTAGGGGCGTATGAGCAGTTCTTC. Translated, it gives CASSLGAYEQFF. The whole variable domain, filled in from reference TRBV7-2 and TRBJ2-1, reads GAGVSQSPSNKVTEKGKDVELRCDPISGHTALYWYRQSLGQGLEFLIYFQGNSAPDKSGLPSDRFSAERTGGSVSTLTIQRTQQEDSAVYLCASSLGAYEQFFGPGTRLTVL.

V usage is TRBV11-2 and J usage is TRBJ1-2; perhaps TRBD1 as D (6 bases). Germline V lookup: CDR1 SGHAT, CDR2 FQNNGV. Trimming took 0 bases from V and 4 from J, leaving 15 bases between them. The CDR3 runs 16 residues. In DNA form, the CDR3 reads TGTGCCAGCAGCTTAGATTATTCAGGGGTTACCTATGGCTACACCTTC. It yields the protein CASSLDYSGVTYGYTF.

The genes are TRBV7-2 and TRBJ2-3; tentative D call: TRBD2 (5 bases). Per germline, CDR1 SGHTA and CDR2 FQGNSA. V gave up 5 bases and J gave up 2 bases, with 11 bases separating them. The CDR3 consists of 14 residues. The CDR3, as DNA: TGTGCCAGCAGCGACATCGGGGACACAGATACGCAGTATTTT. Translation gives CASSDIGDTDTQYF.

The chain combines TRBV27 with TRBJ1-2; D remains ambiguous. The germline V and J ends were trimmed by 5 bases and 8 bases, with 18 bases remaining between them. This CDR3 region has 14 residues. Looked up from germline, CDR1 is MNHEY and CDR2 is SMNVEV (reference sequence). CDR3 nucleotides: TGTGCCAGCAGTCCCTCGCCGGAGGTGGGGGGCTACACCTTC. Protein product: CASSPSPEVGGYTF.

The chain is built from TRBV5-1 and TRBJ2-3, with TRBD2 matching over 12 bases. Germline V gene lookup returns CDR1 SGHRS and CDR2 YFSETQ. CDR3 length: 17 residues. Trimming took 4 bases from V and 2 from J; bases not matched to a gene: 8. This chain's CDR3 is CASSTSGGSRNTDTQYF. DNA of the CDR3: TGCGCCAGCAGCACTAGCGGGGGGTCGAGGAACACAGATACGCAGTATTTT.

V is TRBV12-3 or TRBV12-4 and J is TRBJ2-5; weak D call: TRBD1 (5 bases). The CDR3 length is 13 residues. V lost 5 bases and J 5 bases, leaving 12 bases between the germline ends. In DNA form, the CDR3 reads TGTGCCAGCAGTCGACAGCGAAGGGAGACCCAGTACTTC. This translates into CASSRQRRETQYF.

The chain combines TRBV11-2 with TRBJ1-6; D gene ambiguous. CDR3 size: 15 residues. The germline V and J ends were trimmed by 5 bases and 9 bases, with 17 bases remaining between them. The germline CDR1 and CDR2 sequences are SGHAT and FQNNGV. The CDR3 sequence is CASSPERARVSPLHF. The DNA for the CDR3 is TGTGCCAGCAGCCCCGAGAGGGCCCGAGTTTCACCCCTCCACTTT.

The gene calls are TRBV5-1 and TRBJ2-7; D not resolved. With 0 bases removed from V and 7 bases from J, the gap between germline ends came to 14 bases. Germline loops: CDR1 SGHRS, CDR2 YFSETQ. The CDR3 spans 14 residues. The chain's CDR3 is CASSLEPGLREQYF. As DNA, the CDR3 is TGCGCCAGCAGCTTGGAGCCAGGTCTGAGAGAGCAGTACTTC.

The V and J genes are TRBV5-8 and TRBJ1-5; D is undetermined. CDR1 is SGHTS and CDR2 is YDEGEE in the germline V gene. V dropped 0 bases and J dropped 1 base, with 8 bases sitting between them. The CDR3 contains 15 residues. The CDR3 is CASSLGTDSNQPQHF. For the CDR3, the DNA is TGTGCCAGCAGCTTGGGAACAGACAGCAATCAGCCCCAGCATTTT.